A selection of T cell receptor beta chains follows, all from one sample in a study of human T cells and chemical hapten exposure. TCRdb re-called the RACE reads with MiXCR, one entry per CDR3 protein. The repertoire holds fewer than 95,000 distinct CDR3 sequences, about 11% seen once, with under 2.5% in the top ten. The material was whole blood, obtained in connection with sensitization to the hapten diphenylcyclopropenone (DPC). These receptors were obtained from a middle-aged man with alopecia areata. Some clones in this sample may be carry-over from other donors' samples. CDR3s include the opening cysteine and the closing phenylalanine or tryptophan. The D gene is left open where the match is weak. Clone size, where shown, is once, few, many, or a class for clones that have expanded.

v_call	clone_size	j_call	d_call	cdr3_nt	cdr3_aa
TRBV21-1	few	TRBJ2-5	NA	TGTGCCAGCAGCAAATTTCGGCCGGGACAGGGTAACTTCCGCGGGATAAAAAAAAAAGAGACCCAGTACTTC	CASSKFRPGQGNFRGIKKKETQYF
TRBV29-1	NA	TRBJ2-5	TRBD1	TGCAGCGTTGGGGTGACAGGGGGGGACGAGACCCAGTACTTC	CSVGVTGGDETQYF
TRBV7-8	NA	TRBJ2-1	TRBD1	TGTGCCAGCAGCCCTACAGGGGATGAGCAGTTCTTC	CASSPTGDEQFF
TRBV4-1	few	TRBJ2-3	TRBD2	TGCGCCAGCAGCCAAGACGGGAGCGGGGGTAGGGCAGATACGCAGTATTTT	CASSQDGSGGRADTQYF
TRBV7-2	few	TRBJ2-3	NA	TGTGCCAGCAGCTTAGTGCCTGGCCCAGATACGCAGTATTTT	CASSLVPGPDTQYF
TRBV6-2/TRBV6-3	few	TRBJ2-7	TRBD1	TGTGCCAGCAACGACGGGACAGGGGTGATCGACGAGCAGTACTTC	CASNDGTGVIDEQYF
TRBV12-3/TRBV12-4	NA	TRBJ1-2	NA	TGTGCCAGCAGTTTACTGAAGGGGTCCGCCTATGGCTACACCTTC	CASSLLKGSAYGYTF
TRBV10-3	few	TRBJ2-1	TRBD2	TGTGCCACCTTCCACGGGACTAGCGGATACAATGAGCAGTTCTTC	CATFHGTSGYNEQFF
TRBV4-3	few	TRBJ1-2	NA	TGCGCCAGCAGCCAAGATGGGCTGAGGGGCTATGGCTACACCTTC	CASSQDGLRGYGYTF
TRBV27	many	TRBJ2-7	NA	TGTGCCAGCAGTTCCCCTAACTACGAGCAGTACTTC	CASSSPNYEQYF
TRBV6-1	few	TRBJ2-3	NA	TGTGCCAGCAGTGGGCCGAGCGGTACGCAGTATTTT	CASSGPSGTQYF
TRBV27	few	TRBJ2-5	NA	TGTGCCAGCAGTCAGGAGGGGCAAGAGACCCAGTACTTC	CASSQEGQETQYF
TRBV11-1	few	TRBJ1-6	TRBD1	TGTGCCAGCAGCCTCCGGACAGGGGGGATATATAATTCACCCCTCCACTTT	CASSLRTGGIYNSPLHF
TRBV5-5	few	TRBJ2-6	TRBD2	TGTGCCAGCAGCCGAGTACCGGGACTAGCGATGGGGCGGGCCAACGTCCTGACTTTC	CASSRVPGLAMGRANVLTF
TRBV11-1	NA	TRBJ2-1	TRBD2	TGTGCCAGCAGCTTAGGGACTAGCTTTGCTAATGAGCAGTTCTTC	CASSLGTSFANEQFF
TRBV6-6	many	TRBJ1-2	NA	TGTGCCAGCAGCTTAGGCAGGGGTACGGGCGGCTACACCTTC	CASSLGRGTGGYTF
TRBV7-6	NA	TRBJ1-2	NA	TGTGCCAGCAGCTTAGGGACAAGCTATGGCTACACCTTC	CASSLGTSYGYTF
TRBV4-2	NA	TRBJ1-1	TRBD1	TGTGCCAGCAGCCAATTAGGACAGGGTTGGACTGAAGCTTTCTTT	CASSQLGQGWTEAFF
TRBV29-1	NA	TRBJ2-7	NA	TGCAGCGTTCAGAGGGACTCCCCCTCCTACGAGCAGTACTTC	CSVQRDSPSYEQYF
TRBV12-3/TRBV12-4	few	TRBJ2-7	TRBD2	TGTGCCAGCAGTTCAACCGGGGGGAACGAGCAGTACTTC	CASSSTGGNEQYF
TRBV29-1	NA	TRBJ2-3	TRBD2	TGCAGCTCCGGGCGGGGGGCAGGAGATACGCAGTATTTT	CSSGRGAGDTQYF
TRBV3-1	many	TRBJ2-7	TRBD2	TGTGCCAGCACAGGGGGACTAGCACTCGGCGAGCAGTACTTC	CASTGGLALGEQYF
TRBV3-1	NA	TRBJ2-3	NA	TGTGCCAGCAGACAATGGCAGGTGACAGATACGCAGTATTTT	CASRQWQVTDTQYF
TRBV20-1	NA	TRBJ2-3	TRBD2	TGCAGTGCCCCACTAGCGGGAGGCGCAGATACGCAGTATTTT	CSAPLAGGADTQYF
TRBV24-1	many	TRBJ2-1	NA	TGTGCCACCAGTGATTTGGTCAGTGAGCAGTTCTTC	CATSDLVSEQFF
TRBV29-1	many	TRBJ2-3	NA	TGCAGCGTTGGGATCCGGGAGAAAGGCACAGATACGCAGTATTTT	CSVGIREKGTDTQYF
TRBV28	NA	TRBJ2-1	NA	TGTGCCAGCAGTTTAATCGAGGCTTTCCGGGAGCAGTTCTTC	CASSLIEAFREQFF
TRBV6-6	NA	TRBJ2-2	TRBD2	TGTGCCAGCAGTTCGACGAAGCGGGAGGGGGGCACCGGGGAGCTGTTTTTT	CASSSTKREGGTGELFF
TRBV5-1	NA	TRBJ2-1	TRBD2	TGCGCCAGCAGCTTGGGGGCGGGAGTCGCCAATGAGCAGTTCTTC	CASSLGAGVANEQFF
TRBV28	many	TRBJ1-3	NA	TGTGCCAGCACAAGGGAATGGGGTGGAAACACCATATATTTT	CASTREWGGNTIYF
TRBV5-1	few	TRBJ2-1	TRBD2	TGCGCCAGCAGCTCCCTTTCCCTAGCGGGAGGAAGGAATGAGCAGTTCTTC	CASSSLSLAGGRNEQFF
TRBV5-4	NA	TRBJ2-1	TRBD2	TGTGCCAGCAGCTTGAAGACTAGCGGTAACAATGAGCAGTTCTTC	CASSLKTSGNNEQFF
TRBV28	many	TRBJ2-7	TRBD1	TGTGCCAGCAGTCCGGGACAGGGGTACGAGCAGTACTTC	CASSPGQGYEQYF
TRBV14	NA	TRBJ2-2	TRBD2	TGTGCCAGCAGCCACGAACTAGCGTCCACCGGGGAGCTGTTTTTT	CASSHELASTGELFF
TRBV7-9	many	TRBJ1-5	NA	TGTGCCAGCAGCTTTCTTAATCAGCCCCAGCATTTT	CASSFLNQPQHF
TRBV27	NA	TRBJ1-6	NA	TGTGCCAGCAGTTTAGGCGGGCAGGGCCTTAATTCACCCCTCCACTTT	CASSLGGQGLNSPLHF
TRBV13	NA	TRBJ1-1	NA	TGTGCCAGCAGCTGGGGGGGGGGCCGCACTGAAGCTTTCTTT	CASSWGGGRTEAFF
TRBV7-2	few	TRBJ2-7	TRBD2	TGTGCCAGCAGTTTCCCGGGACTAAACTCCTACGAGCAGTACTTC	CASSFPGLNSYEQYF
TRBV7-9	NA	TRBJ2-1	NA	TGTGCCAGCAGCTTAGGTCGGGCACTCTACAATGAGCAGTTCTTC	CASSLGRALYNEQFF
TRBV6-2/TRBV6-3	few	TRBJ2-1	NA	TGTGCCAGCAGTCTACCTCCAGGGGCGCGCTCCTACAATGAGCAGTTCTTC	CASSLPPGARSYNEQFF
TRBV9	many	TRBJ2-5	NA	TGTGCCAGCAGCGTATCGGGGTACCAAGAGACCCAGTACTTC	CASSVSGYQETQYF
TRBV20-1	NA	TRBJ2-2	TRBD2	TGCAGTGCTATTATAGCGGGCCGGAACACCGGGGAGCTGTTTTTT	CSAIIAGRNTGELFF